One and the same sample provided the 16 T cell receptor beta chains below, sequenced in a study of shared clonotypes between healthy human individuals (dated by TCRdb to about 2020). The method was the immunoSEQ multiplex PCR assay. TCRdb holds this immuneACCESS table with in-frame rearrangements only. Some clones are missing; in checked studies, unresolved V genes explain under half, and the rest has no known cause. The sample table records over a million clones; about 96% of these occur just once. The top ten clonotypes cover 1.2% of the sample. The specimen was naive CD4+ T cells sorted from blood. In light of the paper, this sample's cell subset or site label describes: CD45RA+ positively selected. These receptors came from a man younger than 40 in good health.

The rearrangement uses TRBV7-8 and TRBJ2-1; D is unresolved. The CDR3 totals 14 residues. Trimming left V 3 bases short and J 0 bases short, with 6 bases between. Germline-derived CDR1 and CDR2 are SGHVS and FQNEAQ. As DNA, the CDR3 is TGTGCCAGCAGCTTTAGGAGCTCCTACAATGAGCAGTTCTTC. Translated: CASSFRSSYNEQFF.

J is TRBJ1-2 and V is TRBV14; D possibly corresponds to TRBD1 (5 bases). CDR1 is SGHDN, CDR2 FVKESK, per germline. Trimming stripped 4 bases from V and 5 bases from J, with 14 bases between. The CDR3 extends over 14 amino acids. CDR3 bases: TGTGCCAGCAGCCTATTCGGGGCCACTTATGGCTACACCTTC. This gives the protein CASSLFGATYGYTF.

Comment on this clone: An end of the junction does not agree with germline; a read error may underlie this. The V and J genes are TRBV18 and TRBJ2-7; 12 bases align to TRBD2. This CDR3 is 15 amino acids long. Germline V gives CDR1 KGHSH, CDR2 LQKENI. CDR3 protein: CASSPRQDPGLAGRF. The CDR3 DNA sequence: TGTGCCAGCTCACCGAGACAGGACCCGGGACTAGCGGGTCGCTTC.

This chain joins TRBV18 and TRBJ2-7, with 9 bases matching TRBD1. Per germline, CDR1 KGHSH and CDR2 LQKENI. V was pared by 4 bases and J by 3 bases, with 10 bases of the junction left unmatched. The CDR3 consists of 16 residues. Here the CDR3 reads CASSQSPPGQGYEQYF. CDR3 in DNA: TGTGCCAGCTCACAGAGCCCCCCGGGACAGGGCTACGAGCAGTACTTC.

This clone was counted once. This chain links TRBV5-6 with TRBJ2-1; 11 bases map to TRBD1. There are 14 residues in the CDR3. J was trimmed by 7 bases and V by 4 bases; bases with no gene match: 4. Germline CDR1 SGHDT, CDR2 YYEEEE. The CDR3 spells CASSVDRGRNEQFF. DNA of the CDR3: TGTGCCAGCAGCGTGGACAGGGGGCGAAATGAGCAGTTCTTC.

The chain's CDR3 is CASSVVGDPRQFF. In DNA, the CDR3 is TGTGCCAGCAGCGTAGTCGGGGACCCTCGGCAGTTCTTC. This chain links TRBV9 with TRBJ2-1; D might be TRBD1 or TRBD2, each matching 5 bases. With 0 bases removed from V and 12 bases from J, the gap between germline ends came to 13 bases. This CDR3 contains 13 residues. CDR1 is SGDLS and CDR2 is YYNGEE in the germline V gene. Supplemented by reference TRBV9 and TRBJ2-1, the full variable domain reads DSGVTQTPKHLITATGQRVTLRCSPRSGDLSVYWYQQSLDQGLQFLIQYYNGEERAKGNILERFSAQQFPDLHSELNLSSLELGDSALYFCASSVVGDPRQFFGPGTRLTVL.

The rearrangement links TRBV4-1 to TRBJ1-3; D not certain. Germline loops: CDR1 MGHRA, CDR2 YSYEKL. The length of the CDR3 is 16 residues. V lost 0 bases and J 0 bases, leaving 9 bases between the germline ends. The CDR3 sequence is CASSQDSGSSGNTIYF. The CDR3 nucleotides are TGCGCCAGCAGCCAAGATAGTGGTAGCTCTGGAAACACCATATATTTT.

Here the CDR3 DNA reads TGTGCCAGCAGCCCGCGGGTGGTCCCTACGCTCAATGAGCAGTTCTTC. Translating it yields CASSPRVVPTLNEQFF. This rearrangement joins TRBV7-7 to TRBJ2-1; a possible D gene is TRBD2 (5 bases). Trimming cost V 5 bases and J 6 bases, with 20 bases left between them. This CDR3 has 16 residues. Germline V gene lookup returns CDR1 SSHAT and CDR2 FNYEAQ (reference sequence).

V and J are TRBV15 and TRBJ2-6, with no clear D. V was shortened by 2 bases and J by 0 bases, with 14 bases between the two germline ends. CDR3 size: 18 residues. The V gene's germline CDR1 is LNHNV and CDR2 YYDKDF (reference sequence). This CDR3 reads CATSRPEGAGSGANVLTF. Written as DNA, the CDR3 is TGTGCCACCAGCAGACCCGAAGGCGCCGGCTCTGGGGCCAACGTCCTGACTTTC.

This chain links TRBV6-5 with TRBJ1-3, with unresolved D. Germline assignment: CDR1 MNHEY and CDR2 SVGAGI. V lost 6 bases to trimming and J lost 2 bases, with 8 bases between them. The CDR3 totals 13 residues. CDR3 protein: CASSFRPGNTIYF. The CDR3 bases are TGTGCCAGCAGCTTTCGACCTGGAAACACCATATATTTT.

The chain combines TRBV28 with TRBJ2-7; D may be TRBD2 (6 bases). Germline CDR1 reads MDHEN; CDR2 reads SYDVKM. Trimming pared 7 bases from V and 5 bases from J, leaving 12 bases between. This CDR3 region has 12 residues. CDR3 loop: CASTSTGDEQYF. The CDR3 coding sequence is TGTGCCAGCACCTCCACGGGGGACGAGCAGTACTTC.

As to this clone: Other DNA sequences in the same sample also yield this CDR3. The chain links TRBV29-1 to TRBJ1-3; TRBD1 matches 10 bases. J gave up 5 bases and V 7 bases, and 5 bases lay outside the gene matches. This CDR3 contains 13 residues. Germline V CDR1 and CDR2: SQVTM, ANQGSEA. CDR3 protein: CSARDRGRNTIYF. The CDR3 region has the DNA TGCAGCGCTAGGGACAGGGGTCGAAACACCATATATTTT.

V and J are TRBV10-2 and TRBJ2-7; no clear D gene. Germline V gene lookup returns CDR1 WSHSY and CDR2 SAAADI. Between the trimmed V and J ends, which lost 4 bases and 1 base, there was a span of 20 bases. This CDR3 has 17 amino acids. CDR3 protein: CASSVSLRPMGSYEQYF. DNA of the CDR3: TGCGCCAGCAGTGTCTCGTTAAGACCAATGGGGTCCTACGAGCAGTACTTC.

CDR3 in amino acids: CASSPTGTGSQEQYF. The CDR3 DNA reads as TGCGCCAGCAGCCCCACCGGGACAGGGTCGCAAGAGCAGTACTTC. The chain joins TRBV5-1 to TRBJ2-7, with TRBD1 matching over 9 bases. The CDR3 extends over 15 amino acids. V dropped 4 bases and J dropped 7; count of bases not matched to a gene: 12. CDR1 SGHRS and CDR2 YFSETQ come from the germline V gene. Supplemented by reference TRBV5-1 and TRBJ2-7, the full variable domain reads KAGVTQTPRYLIKTRGQQVTLSCSPISGHRSVSWYQQTPGQGLQFLFEYFSETQRNKGNFPGRFSGRQFSNSRSEMNVSTLELGDSALYLCASSPTGTGSQEQYFGPGTRLTVT.

The chain couples TRBV10-1 to TRBJ2-7; weak D call: TRBD1 (5 bases). In germline, CDR1 is WNHNN, CDR2 SYGVQD (reference sequence). There are 13 residues in the CDR3. The V end lost 8 bases, the J end lost 6 bases, and 17 bases lay between the germline ends. The CDR3 reads CASQGTPPAEQYF. The CDR3 nucleotides are TGCGCCAGCCAGGGAACACCACCTGCCGAGCAGTACTTC.

The chain employs TRBV5-1 and TRBJ2-1; 10 bases align to TRBD2. This CDR3 has 15 amino acids. The germline gives CDR1 SGHRS, CDR2 YFSETQ. Unmatched junction bases numbered 10, after V lost 4 bases and J lost 9 bases. The CDR3, as DNA: TGCGCCAGCAGCCCACGTGGGCTAGCGGGAGTTGAGCAGTTCTTC. Encoded protein: CASSPRGLAGVEQFF.